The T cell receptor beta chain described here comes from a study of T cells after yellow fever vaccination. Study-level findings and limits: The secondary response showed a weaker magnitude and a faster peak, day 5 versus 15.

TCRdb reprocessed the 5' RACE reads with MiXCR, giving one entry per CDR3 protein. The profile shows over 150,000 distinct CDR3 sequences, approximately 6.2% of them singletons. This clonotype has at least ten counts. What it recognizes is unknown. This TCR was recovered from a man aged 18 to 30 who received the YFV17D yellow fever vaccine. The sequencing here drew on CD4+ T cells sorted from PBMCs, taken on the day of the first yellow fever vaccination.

The CDR3 nucleotides are TGCGCCAGCAGCCACACGGGGTGGCTAGCGGGGGCCCTCCCACAAGAGACCCAGTACTTC. Residues: CASSHTGWLAGALPQETQYF. The chain uses TRBV4-3 and TRBJ2-5, with 10 bases identical to TRBD2. Per the germline V gene, CDR1 is LGHNA and CDR2 is YSLEER. This CDR3 spans 20 amino acids. V was clipped by 3 bases and J by 2 bases; unmatched bases: 18.